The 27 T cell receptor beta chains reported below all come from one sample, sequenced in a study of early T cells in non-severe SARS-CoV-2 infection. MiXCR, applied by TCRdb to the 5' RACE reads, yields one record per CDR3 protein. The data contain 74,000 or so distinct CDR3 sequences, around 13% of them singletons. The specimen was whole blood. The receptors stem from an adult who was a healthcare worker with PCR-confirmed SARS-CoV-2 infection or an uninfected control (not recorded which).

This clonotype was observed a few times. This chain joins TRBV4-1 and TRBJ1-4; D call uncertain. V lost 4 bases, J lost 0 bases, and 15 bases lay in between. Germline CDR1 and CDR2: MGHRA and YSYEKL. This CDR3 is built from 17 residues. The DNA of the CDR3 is TGCGCCAGCAGCCCCCTTTGGGCAGTTGCAACTAATGAAAAACTGTTTTTT. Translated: CASSPLWAVATNEKLFF.

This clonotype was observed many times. The CDR3 region is CASSLLAAGGLARYEKLFF. In DNA, the CDR3 is TGTGCCAGCAGTTTACTTGCGGCGGGGGGACTAGCTCGGTACGAAAAACTGTTTTTT. The chain couples TRBV27 to TRBJ1-4; D possibly corresponds to TRBD1 (5 bases). The CDR3 is made up of 19 amino acids. The germline CDR1 and CDR2 sequences are MNHEY and SMNVEV (reference sequence). Trimming removed 2 bases from V and 8 bases from J, with 27 bases in between.

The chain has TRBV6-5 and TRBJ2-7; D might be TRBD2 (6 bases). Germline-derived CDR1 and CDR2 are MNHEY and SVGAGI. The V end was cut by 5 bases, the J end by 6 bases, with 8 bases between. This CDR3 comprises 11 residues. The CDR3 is CASSSSGEQYF. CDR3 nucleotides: TGTGCCAGCAGTAGTAGCGGCGAGCAGTACTTC.

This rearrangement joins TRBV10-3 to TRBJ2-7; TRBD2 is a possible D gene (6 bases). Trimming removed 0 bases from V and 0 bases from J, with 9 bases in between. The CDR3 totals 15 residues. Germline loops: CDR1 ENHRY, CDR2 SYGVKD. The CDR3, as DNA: TGTGCCATCAGTGAGTCGGTCGGGGGCTCCTACGAGCAGTACTTC. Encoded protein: CAISESVGGSYEQYF.

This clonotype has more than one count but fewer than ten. As DNA, the CDR3 is TGTGCCACCAGTGATGGGGGGCAGTACTTC. Translated, it gives CATSDGGQYF. The chain uses TRBV24-1 and TRBJ2-4, with D tentatively TRBD2 (6 bases). Germline assignment: CDR1 KGHDR and CDR2 SFDVKD. Trimming took off 3 bases at V and 13 bases at J, with 6 bases between the two ends. CDR3 size: 10 residues.

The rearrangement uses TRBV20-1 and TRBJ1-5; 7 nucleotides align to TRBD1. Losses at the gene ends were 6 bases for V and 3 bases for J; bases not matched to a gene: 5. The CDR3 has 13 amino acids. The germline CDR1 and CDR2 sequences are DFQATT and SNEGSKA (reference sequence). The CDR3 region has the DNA TGCAGTGCGATGGGACAGCTCAATCAGCCCCAGCATTTT. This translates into CSAMGQLNQPQHF.

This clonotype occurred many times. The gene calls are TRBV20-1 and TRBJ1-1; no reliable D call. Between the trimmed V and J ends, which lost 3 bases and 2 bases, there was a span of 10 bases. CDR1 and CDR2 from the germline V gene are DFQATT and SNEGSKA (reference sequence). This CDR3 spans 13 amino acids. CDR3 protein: CSASSDTNTEAFF. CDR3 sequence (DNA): TGCAGTGCTAGCTCAGATACTAACACTGAAGCTTTCTTT.

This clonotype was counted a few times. Here the CDR3 DNA reads TGTGCCAGCAGTAGGGCAGAGACCCAGTACTTC. Its translation: CASSRAETQYF. J is TRBJ2-5 and V is TRBV28; D is undetermined. The CDR3 sequence is 11 residues long. Germline values: CDR1 MDHEN, CDR2 SYDVKM. With 5 bases removed from V and 4 bases from J, the gap between germline ends came to 5 bases.

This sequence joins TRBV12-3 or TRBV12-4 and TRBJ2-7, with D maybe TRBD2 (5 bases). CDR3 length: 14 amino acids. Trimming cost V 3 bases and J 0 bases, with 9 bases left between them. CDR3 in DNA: TGTGCCAGCAGTTTCCAAGGGAGCTCCTACGAGCAGTACTTC. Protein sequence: CASSFQGSSYEQYF.

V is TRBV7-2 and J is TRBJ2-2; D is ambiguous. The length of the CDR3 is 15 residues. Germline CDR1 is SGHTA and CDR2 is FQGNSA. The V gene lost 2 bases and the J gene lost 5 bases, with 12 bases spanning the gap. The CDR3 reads CASSLRRSRTGELFF. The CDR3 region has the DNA TGTGCCAGCAGCTTACGCAGGAGTCGGACCGGGGAGCTGTTTTTT.

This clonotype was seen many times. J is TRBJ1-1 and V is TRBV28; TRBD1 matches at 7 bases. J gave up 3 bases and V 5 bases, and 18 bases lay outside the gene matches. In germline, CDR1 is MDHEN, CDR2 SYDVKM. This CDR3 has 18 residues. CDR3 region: CASSPARDRSFWDTEAFF. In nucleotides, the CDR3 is TGTGCCAGCAGTCCGGCCCGGGACAGATCCTTTTGGGACACTGAAGCTTTCTTT. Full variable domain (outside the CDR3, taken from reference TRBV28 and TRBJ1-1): DVKVTQSSRYLVKRTGEKVFLECVQDMDHENMFWYRQDPGLGLRLIYFSYDVKMKEKGDIPEGYSVSREKKERFSLILESASTNQTSMYLCASSPARDRSFWDTEAFFGQGTRLTVV.

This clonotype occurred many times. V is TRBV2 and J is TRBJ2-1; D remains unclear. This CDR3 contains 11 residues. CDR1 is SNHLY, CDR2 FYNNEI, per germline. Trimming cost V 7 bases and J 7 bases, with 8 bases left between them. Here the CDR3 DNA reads TGTGCCAGCAACGGGCGTAATGAGCAGTTCTTC. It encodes CASNGRNEQFF.

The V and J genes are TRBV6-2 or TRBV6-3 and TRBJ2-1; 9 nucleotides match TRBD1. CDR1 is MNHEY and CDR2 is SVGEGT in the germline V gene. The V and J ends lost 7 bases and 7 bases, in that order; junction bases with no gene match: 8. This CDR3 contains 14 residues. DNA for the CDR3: TGTGCCAGCAAAGGGACAGGGTTTAAAAATGAGCAGTTCTTC. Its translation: CASKGTGFKNEQFF.

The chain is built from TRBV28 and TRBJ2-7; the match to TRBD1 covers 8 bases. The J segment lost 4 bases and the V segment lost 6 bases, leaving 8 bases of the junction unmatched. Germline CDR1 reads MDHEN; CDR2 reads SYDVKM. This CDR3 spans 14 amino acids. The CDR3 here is CASSRWTGWYEQYF. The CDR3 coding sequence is TGTGCCAGCAGCCGATGGACAGGGTGGTACGAGCAGTACTTC.

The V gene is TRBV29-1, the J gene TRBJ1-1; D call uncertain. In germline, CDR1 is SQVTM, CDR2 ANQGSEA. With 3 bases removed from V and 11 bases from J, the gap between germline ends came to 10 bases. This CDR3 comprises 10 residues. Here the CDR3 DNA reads TGCAGCGTTGATGAGGGAAGGGCTTTCTTT. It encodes CSVDEGRAFF.

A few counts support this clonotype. CDR3 nucleotide sequence: TGTGCCAGCAGGTCAGCCTCCACAGATACGCAGTATTTT. It specifies CASRSASTDTQYF. V gene TRBV6-5 combines with J gene TRBJ2-3; no definite D call. Germline V gene lookup returns CDR1 MNHEY and CDR2 SVGAGI. The CDR3 loop spans 13 amino acids. With 6 bases removed from V and 2 bases from J, the gap between germline ends came to 9 bases.

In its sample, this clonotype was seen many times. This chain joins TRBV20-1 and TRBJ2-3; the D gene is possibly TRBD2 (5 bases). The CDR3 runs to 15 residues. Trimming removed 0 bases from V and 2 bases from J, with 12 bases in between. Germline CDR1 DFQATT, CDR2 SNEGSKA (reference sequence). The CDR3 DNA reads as TGCAGTGCTAGAGATCGGAGGAAATCCACAGATACGCAGTATTTT. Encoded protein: CSARDRRKSTDTQYF.

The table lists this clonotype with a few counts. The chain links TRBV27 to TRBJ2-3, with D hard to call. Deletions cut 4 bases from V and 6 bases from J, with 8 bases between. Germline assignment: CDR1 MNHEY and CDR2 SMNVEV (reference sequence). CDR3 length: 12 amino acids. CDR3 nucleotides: TGTGCCAGCAGTTCCACATCGGATACGCAGTATTTT. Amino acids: CASSSTSDTQYF.

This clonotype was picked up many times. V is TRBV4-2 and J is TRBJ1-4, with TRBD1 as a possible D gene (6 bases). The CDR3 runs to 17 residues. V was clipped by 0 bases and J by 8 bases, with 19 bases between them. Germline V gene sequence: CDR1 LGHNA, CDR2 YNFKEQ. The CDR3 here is CASSQDLKGGLGEKLFF. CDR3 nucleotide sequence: TGTGCCAGCAGCCAAGATCTCAAAGGGGGGTTGGGCGAAAAACTGTTTTTT.

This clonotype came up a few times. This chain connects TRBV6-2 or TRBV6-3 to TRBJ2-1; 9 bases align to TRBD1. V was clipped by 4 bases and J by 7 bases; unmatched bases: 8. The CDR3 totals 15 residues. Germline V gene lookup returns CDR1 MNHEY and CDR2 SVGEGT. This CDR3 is CASSSGGQGFNEQFF. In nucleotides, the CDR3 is TGTGCCAGCAGTTCGGGGGGACAGGGCTTTAATGAGCAGTTCTTC.

The chain's CDR3 is CASLRTAYTDTQYF. CDR3 bases: TGTGCCAGCCTACGGACCGCCTACACAGATACGCAGTATTTT. The V call is TRBV12-3 or TRBV12-4, the J call TRBJ2-3, with unresolved D. V shed 8 bases and J shed 2 bases, with 14 bases lying between them. The CDR3 sequence is 14 residues long.

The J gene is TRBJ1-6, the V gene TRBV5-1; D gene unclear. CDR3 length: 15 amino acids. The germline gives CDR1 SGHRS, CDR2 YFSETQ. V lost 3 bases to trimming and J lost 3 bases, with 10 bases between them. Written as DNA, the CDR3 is TGCGCCAGCAGCTCCTCCGGGATCTATAATTCACCCCTCCACTTT. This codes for CASSSSGIYNSPLHF.

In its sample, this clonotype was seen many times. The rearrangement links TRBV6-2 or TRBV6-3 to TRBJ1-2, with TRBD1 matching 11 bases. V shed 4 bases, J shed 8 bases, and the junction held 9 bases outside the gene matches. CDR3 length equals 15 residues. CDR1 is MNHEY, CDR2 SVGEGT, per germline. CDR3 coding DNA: TGTGCCAGCAGTTCGGGACAGGGGGTCGGACGCGGCTACACCTTC. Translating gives CASSSGQGVGRGYTF.

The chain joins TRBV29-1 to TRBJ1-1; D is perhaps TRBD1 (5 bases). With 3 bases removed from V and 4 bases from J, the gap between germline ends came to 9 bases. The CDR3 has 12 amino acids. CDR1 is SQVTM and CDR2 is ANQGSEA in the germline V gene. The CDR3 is CSVEGQGTEAFF. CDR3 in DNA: TGCAGCGTTGAGGGCCAGGGCACTGAAGCTTTCTTT.

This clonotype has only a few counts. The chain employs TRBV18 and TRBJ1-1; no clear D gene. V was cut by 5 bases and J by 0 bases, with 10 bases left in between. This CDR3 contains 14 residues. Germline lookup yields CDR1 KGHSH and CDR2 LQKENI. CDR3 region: CASSSGVMNTEAFF. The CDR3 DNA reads TGTGCCAGCTCATCAGGAGTTATGAACACTGAAGCTTTCTTT.

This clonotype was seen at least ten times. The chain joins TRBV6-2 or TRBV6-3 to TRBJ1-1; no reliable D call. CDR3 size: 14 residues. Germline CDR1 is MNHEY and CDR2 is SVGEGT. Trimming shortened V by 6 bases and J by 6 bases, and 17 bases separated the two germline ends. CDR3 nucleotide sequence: TGTGCCAGCAGCCCTTCGACATCTTCGGCTGAAGCTTTCTTT. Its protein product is CASSPSTSSAEAFF.

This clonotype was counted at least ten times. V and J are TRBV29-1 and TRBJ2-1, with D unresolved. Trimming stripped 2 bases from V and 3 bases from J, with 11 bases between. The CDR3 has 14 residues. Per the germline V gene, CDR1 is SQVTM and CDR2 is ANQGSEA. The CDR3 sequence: CSVESLYLYNEQFF. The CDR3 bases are TGCAGCGTTGAATCCCTTTACCTCTACAATGAGCAGTTCTTC.